This TCR beta chain derives from a study of blood T cell repertoires in COVID-19 (TCRdb year 2020). About the full investigation: The collaborator samples originated in the United States, Italy and Spain and spanned the acute and convalescent phases of COVID-19. The material from the prospective study consisted of cDNA or gDNA derived from T cells, B-cell-depleted T cells, or PBMCs. Subjects who had been exposed to COVID-19, were actively infected with it, or had recovered from it provided the deeply sampled blood TCRbeta repertoires that made up the dataset. The repertoires were released in a freely available public database intended as a resource for research on the immune response to SARS-CoV-2. Samples came from the ongoing ImmuneRACE study (first 160 participants) plus 1,254 subjects from 6 global collaborators. The sample metadata nearly always contained a de-identified subject ID, COVID-19 status, age in years and sex. Where available, HLA class I and class II types were obtained from metadata supplied by the sample provider rather than from assay-based typing. General conclusions and limits of the study: The quantity of clinical and demographic metadata differed by source and by participant and was supplied without curation.

The immunoSEQ Assay, a bias-controlled multiplex PCR, was used to amplify TCRbeta CDR3 regions from genomic DNA. The authors' analysis ran thus. The number of nucleated cells in each sample was estimated from the amplification of reference gene primers within the assay. Sequence reads were collapsed and filtered to measure the absolute abundance of every unique TCRbeta CDR3 rearrangement. Productive Simpson clonality was computed per sample as the square root of Simpson's diversity index over productive rearrangements. Imported from immuneACCESS, the table was reduced by TCRdb to in-frame sequences with V and J called. These copies leave out some clones; in studies compared against another copy, an unresolved V gene accounts for under half, and the cause of the remainder is not known. The V and J calls and clone size were taken over from that table, and D and trimming were inferred from the DNA. This sample holds tens of thousands of clones; around 91% were observed only once. Of the sample, roughly 18% is held by the ten largest clones.

This clone was counted only a few times. The antigen it binds to is not known. There are no base qualities to consult, and no much larger clone falls within one base. The junction shows trimming of 4 bases on V and 7 bases on J, plus 11 bases between the germline ends. The CDR3 starts with the cysteine, ends with the phenylalanine, and has 13 residues. The CDR3 DNA has 39 bases and is translated from base 1. The germline V gene encodes CDR1 SGHRS and CDR2 YFSETQ. In Seattle, one collaborating source enrolled patients while the infection was active and tracked those patients longitudinally over the course of disease. The collaborating institutions used their own protocols to collect whole blood in K2EDTA tubes. For TCRbeta analysis, collaborators shipped samples as frozen whole blood, isolated PBMCs, or DNA extracted from either of those sample types.

The sequence is built from TRBV5-1 and TRBJ2-2; TRBD2 could be the D gene, as 5 bases match. This sequence was found in an older woman with COVID-19, enrolled during active disease. Sample: peripheral blood. The DNA reads TGCGCCAGCAGCATTAGCGTCAGCGGGGAGCTGTTTTTT. Translated, it reads CASSISVSGELFF.